This TCR beta chain emerged from a study of Graves' ophthalmopathy and Graves' hyperthyroidism. Findings and limits, study-wide: Most expanded clonotypes from thyroid (those above 0.001 frequency) were also found in blood. A model of 13 signatures distinguished ophthalmopathy from stable hyperthyroidism at approximately 90% sensitivity and nearly 83% specificity.

With 6 bases removed from V and 7 bases from J, the gap between germline ends came to 15 bases. Germline loops: CDR1 ENHRY, CDR2 SYGVKD. CDR3 size: 13 residues. Amplification from RNA transcripts yielded the TCR beta CDR3 regions. First-round RT-PCR relied on HTBI primers, and a second-round multiplex PCR came next. One entry per CDR3 protein results from TCRdb running MiXCR on the multiplex PCR reads. The data contain 200,000 to 250,000 distinct CDR3 sequences, roughly a fifth of them singletons. This clonotype appeared many times. The target antigen is unknown. The chain couples TRBV10-3 to TRBJ1-1, with D perhaps matching TRBD1 (5 bases). The TCR originated in a woman between 45 and 60 years old with Graves' ophthalmopathy. Sequencing was done on a sample of peripheral blood. This CDR3 is CAIRGELAGEAFF. In DNA, the CDR3 is TGTGCCATCAGGGGGGAGCTTGCGGGTGAAGCTTTCTTT.